This T cell receptor beta chain was found in a study of cytomegalovirus exposure and HLA in healthy donors (dated by TCRdb to 2017 to 2019). In the study overall: An earlier analysis of some 550 of the donors reported about 250 Gb of sequence data and some 120 million unique TCR beta sequences from approximately 180 million T cells. Approximately 330 gigabases of sequencing data and about 92 million unique TCR sequences made up an early release that covered approximately 650 HLA-typed donors. Of the roughly 400 genotyped donors, roughly 76% were placed in the genetic ancestry cluster associated with self-reported Caucasian donors. The study aimed to test whether cataloging public T cell receptors could reveal signatures of past pathogen exposure. The study used immunosequencing to profile the T cell repertoires of several hundred subjects and linked those repertoires to cytomegalovirus serostatus. A separate validation cohort of 90 to 150 different subjects was used in addition to the approximately 640-subject first cohort. To predict cytomegalovirus infection status, the study combined high-throughput TCR immunosequencing, statistical association of individual TCRs with disease status, and machine learning. A later analysis re-examined previously published TCR beta repertoires from roughly 650 donors and added high-resolution HLA genotyping to investigate patterns of TCR occurrence. The later analysis used no new phenotypic data to find candidate immune exposures, relying instead on TCR beta sequences and their occurrence across donors. In an earlier analysis of 550 to 700 of the donors, high-throughput TCR beta sequencing was used to judge whether each TCR beta V gene segment behaved as functional or pseudogenic. Alongside the repertoire data, information on donor age, sex, ethnicity and CMV serostatus was compiled. A later genetic analysis took genome-wide SNP genotypes for about 55% of the roughly 700 donors and used that subset as a discovery cohort. All discovery cohort repertoires had been generated on a single sequencing platform. HLA typing included class I and class II loci at four-digit resolution. Typing coverage varied by locus: roughly 620-640 donors for A, B, C, DRB1 and DQB1; roughly 510 for DQA1; around 610 for DPA1; roughly 450 for DPB1. Roughly five DR-DQ haplotypes were handled as single units for association and clustering, since linkage in the cohort was strong. On average, around 230,000 unique TCR beta nucleotide sequences were sequenced per donor among more than 350 genotyped donors of the cohort, with 15% to 20% of those sequences being non-productive. Here is what the overall study found, with its caveats: According to the authors, the approach could potentially be generalized to other disease states and immunological phenotypes. Most TCR sequences were observed very rarely across donors, whereas some public TCRs were present in many individuals. In a later analysis, about 16,000 TCR beta sequences were associated with specific HLA alleles at a false discovery rate of 0.05. In an earlier analysis of 587 of the donors, most TCR beta V segments appeared in productive rearrangements about 87% or about 30% of the time, broadly matching IMGT annotations. In a later genetic analysis, fewer N-insertions in productive TCRs were reported among donors in an Asian-associated ancestry cluster than the roughly 640-donor mean. The study listed 150 to 200 TCR beta chains as associated with cytomegalovirus. A group of highly shared sequence variants was considered likely to be a technical artifact of the sequencing pipeline. The classifier was reported to diagnose cytomegalovirus status with high specificity and sensitivity in both the original cohort and the validation cohort. A further reported finding was that TCR beta sequences accurately predicted the HLA-A and HLA-B alleles for most subjects in the first cohort. Compared with equally common non-associated chains, HLA-associated TCR beta chains in a later analysis were more clonally expanded and had lower generation probabilities. Several of the top co-occurrence clusters appeared to be linked to parvovirus B19, influenza, CMV and Epstein-Barr virus, according to a later analysis. Because HLA typing was unavailable for some donors at each locus, only the typed subset was used in association tests. Because counts were too low, about 15 rarely observed V segments, including chromosome 9 orphons, were left out of the earlier analysis of 500 to 750 of the donors. Three of the identified cytomegalovirus-associated TCR beta chains were confirmed in vitro to be specific for cytomegalovirus antigens. Roughly uniform sequencing depth across donors was assumed in presence/absence analyses, although this assumption may not hold. Most CMV-associated TCR beta chains appeared to be HLA-restricted in a later analysis, and the HLA associations seemed to be driven largely by CMV exposure. Correlated functional status among segregating V segments might reflect linkage disequilibrium, but an unknown experimental factor could not be ruled out. A later genetic analysis associated a missense DCLRE1C variant with V-gene and J-gene trimming of TCR beta chains, and an independent cohort replicated the association. When HLA alleles, especially DR and DQ, strongly co-occurred, TCR associations were difficult to assign to individual alleles. This cohort had only TCR beta chains sequenced, and the lack of alpha or paired-chain data limited which features could be detected. In a later analysis, TCR association rates were found to vary across HLA loci, with the most associated TCRs seen for DRB1 alleles and the fewest for HLA-C alleles. CMV serostatus was the only immune exposure information available for the cohort.

Library preparation was by the immunoSEQ multiplex PCR assay. For the multiplex PCR, a mixture combining 60 forward primers for TCR Vbeta segments and 13 reverse primers for TCR Jbeta segments was used. The CDR3 region of rearranged TCR beta genes was amplified from genomic DNA with a multiplex PCR assay. Amplified TCR beta libraries were sequenced as 87-base-pair reads on the Illumina HiSeq System. Regarding the original processing steps: A later analysis tallied 75 million to 95 million unique TCR beta chains across the 666 repertoires, and 10 million to 11 million of those chains were shared by two or more donors. A nearest-neighbor algorithm error-corrected the raw reads and collapsed the reads into unique sequences, merging closely related sequences to remove PCR and sequencing errors. Alignment of CDR3 sequences to IMGT reference sequences was used to assign V, D and J gene segments. For a sequence to be retained, a match of at least six nucleotides was required to both a V gene segment and a J gene segment. Rearrangements were classified as productive when the CDR3 lacked stop codons and remained in frame with V and J, and all other rearrangements were classified as non-productive. Following IMGT convention, CDR3 was defined as the stretch from the second conserved V-encoded cysteine up to the conserved J-encoded phenylalanine. The earlier analysis of some 540 of the donors excluded any sequence lacking an unambiguous match to a single V gene segment. An earlier analysis of a few hundred of the donors classified V segments as functional when productive rearrangements were above 56.7% and as segregating when the standard deviation between donors was above 5%. A statistical classification framework was developed to diagnose cytomegalovirus status using the catalog of TCR beta chain sequences. A later analysis assigned V and J genes by comparing TCR nucleotide sequences with IMGT/GENE-DB human TR gene sequences. A later analysis assigned CDR3 sequences and most-parsimonious VDJ recombination scenarios with the TCRdist pipeline. In a later analysis, every TCR beta chain was defined by the combination of its CDR3 amino acid sequence and its V-gene family, and reads without a unique V-gene family were dropped. As a way to deal with suspected cross-contamination and a sequencing artifact, a later analysis dropped 450 to 700 nucleotide sequences that were highly shared and had low generation probability. A later analysis calculated a clonal expansion index for each public chain from normalized within-repertoire ranks of inferred template counts. A later analysis computed generation probabilities with a VDJ recombination model fitted to out-of-frame rearrangements, and checked the results against IGoR. A later analysis scored TCR-TCR, TCR-HLA and TCR-CMV co-occurrence with hypergeometric tests, applying a repertoire-size bias correction to TCR pairs. A later analysis estimated false discovery rates by permuting HLA or CMV assignments 20 times. A later analysis grouped co-occurring TCRs with DBSCAN, adding TCRdist sequence similarity when clustering within HLA-allele-positive subsets. Co-occurrence clustering excluded repertoires with fewer than 30,000 or more than 120,000 public chains, plus five with anomalous nucleotide sharing. In TCRdb, the immuneACCESS table is reduced to in-frame sequences with V and J assigned. These tables do not hold every clone; where another copy was compared, an unresolved V gene accounts for under half, and the others remain unexplained. V and J calls and clone size are copied from that table; D and trimming were computed from the DNA. In this sample the table shows approximately 70,000 clones, around 76% of which occur a single time. Roughly 20% of the sample is taken by the ten largest.

The cohort was made up of roughly 670 healthy bone marrow donors. At the time of sampling, all cohort members were nominally healthy, though unrecorded immune exposures were likely present. The donor tested CMV seropositive, placing the donor among the roughly 300 seropositive members of the cohort. A peripheral blood sample was collected from each donor, and TCR beta sequencing was performed on peripheral blood mononuclear cells. The Qiagen DNeasy Blood Extraction Kit was used to extract genomic DNA from the blood cell samples. This clone was observed a single time. Which antigen it targets is not known. No much larger clonotype is one base removed from it; base qualities were not supplied. The source of this sequence is a woman aged 30 to 39 in good health and CMV-seropositive. Sequenced: PBMCs.

The CDR3 reads CASSTLAGGADTQYF. The nucleotide sequence reads as follows: TGTGCCAGCAGCACCCTCGCGGGAGGGGCAGATACGCAGTATTTT. The receptor chain draws on TRBV7-6 and TRBJ2-3; TRBD2 aligns with 9 central bases. The germline V gene provides CDR1 SGHVS and CDR2 FNYEAQ. V is cut back by 5 bases and J by 4 bases, with 7 bases in the junction unmatched. The CDR3, from cysteine to phenylalanine, totals 15 residues. This entry keeps only the CDR3 DNA: 45 bases, framed from base 1.